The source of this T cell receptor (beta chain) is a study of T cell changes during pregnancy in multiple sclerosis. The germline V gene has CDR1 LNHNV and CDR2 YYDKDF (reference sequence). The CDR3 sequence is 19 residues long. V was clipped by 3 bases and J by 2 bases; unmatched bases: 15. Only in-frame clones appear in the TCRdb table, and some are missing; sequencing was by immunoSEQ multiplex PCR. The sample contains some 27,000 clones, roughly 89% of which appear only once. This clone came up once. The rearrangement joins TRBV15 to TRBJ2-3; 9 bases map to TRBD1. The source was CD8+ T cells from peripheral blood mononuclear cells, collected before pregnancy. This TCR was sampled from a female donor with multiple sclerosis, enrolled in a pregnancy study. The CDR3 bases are TGTGCCACCAGCAGTCACTTAAGGACAGGGGATTCGTTCACAGATACGCAGTATTTT. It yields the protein CATSSHLRTGDSFTDTQYF.